Listed below are T cell receptor beta chains from one sample, sequenced in a study of T cell changes during pregnancy in multiple sclerosis. Using immunoSEQ multiplex PCR, the repertoire was profiled, and TCRdb retains in-frame clones only, with some absent. The sample lists tens of thousands of clones; approximately 90% were seen once. The sample was peripheral blood, taken in the first trimester of pregnancy. These receptors were obtained from a female donor in good health, enrolled as a control in a pregnancy study. Each CDR3 is given with its conserved first and last residue. Each record gives: clone size, CDR3 length, D gene, J gene, V gene, CDR3 DNA, CDR3 protein. D genes are given only for firm matches. Expanded clones are given a class, and other clones once, few, many or no size at all.

NA | 16 | TRBD1 | TRBJ1-3 | TRBV7-9 | TGTGCCAGCACGGGACAGGGCCAACCCTCTGGAAACACCATATATTTT | CASTGQGQPSGNTIYF
NA | 12 | TRBD1 | TRBJ2-7 | TRBV10-3 | TGTGCCATCTCGACAGGGTCCTACGAGCAGTACTTC | CAISTGSYEQYF
NA | 14 | NA | TRBJ1-5 | TRBV4-3 | TGCGCCAGCAGCCAAGGGGGCAGGGGTCAGCCCCAGCATTTT | CASSQGGRGQPQHF
NA | 14 | NA | TRBJ1-4 | TRBV5-1 | TGCGCCAGCAGCAAAGGGGGACCGAGCGAAAAACTGTTTTTT | CASSKGGPSEKLFF
NA | 9 | NA | TRBJ2-3 | TRBV5-4 | TGTGCCAGCAGCCCCGGGCAGTATTTT | CASSPGQYF
NA | 16 | TRBD1 | TRBJ2-7 | TRBV6-5 | TGTGCCAGCAGTTCGTCCCCGGGACAGAGCTCCTACGAGCAGTACTTC | CASSSSPGQSSYEQYF
NA | 14 | NA | TRBJ1-1 | TRBV5-1 | TGCGCCAGCAGCTTACAGGGTTGGGACACTGAAGCTTTCTTT | CASSLQGWDTEAFF
NA | 14 | NA | TRBJ2-3 | TRBV9 | TGTGCCAGCAGCGTAGTGGGAGGCACAGATACGCAGTATTTT | CASSVVGGTDTQYF
NA | 15 | NA | TRBJ2-5 | TRBV11-1 | TGTGCCAGCGGTTTAGGCGGGGTCACGAGAGAGACCCAGTACTTC | CASGLGGVTRETQYF
NA | 13 | TRBD1 | TRBJ1-4 | TRBV6-5 | TGTGCCAGCGGGGGGACAGGGGGGGAAAAACTGTTTTTT | CASGGTGGEKLFF
NA | 15 | NA | TRBJ2-7 | TRBV18 | TGTGCCAGCTCTCATGGACAAGGACGATCATACGAGCAGTACTTC | CASSHGQGRSYEQYF
NA | 14 | TRBD2 | TRBJ2-2 | TRBV9 | TGTGCCAGCAGCGTAGTGACTAGCGCCGGGGAGCTGTTTTTT | CASSVVTSAGELFF
NA | 16 | TRBD2 | TRBJ2-7 | TRBV4-3 | TGCGCCAGCAGCCAACAGATAGCGGGGGGCCCCTACGAGCAGTACTTC | CASSQQIAGGPYEQYF
once | 15 | NA | TRBJ1-2 | TRBV14 | TGTGCCAGCAGCCAAGGAGGTGGCCGGTTCTATGGCTACACCTTC | CASSQGGGRFYGYTF
NA | 13 | NA | TRBJ1-6 | TRBV9 | TGTGCCAGCGCCAGCTCCTATAATTCACCCCTCCACTTT | CASASSYNSPLHF
NA | 16 | NA | TRBJ2-1 | TRBV2 | TGTGCCAGCAGTGGTGGGCCCGGGGGCTCCTACAATGAGCAGTTCTTC | CASSGGPGGSYNEQFF
NA | 15 | TRBD1 | TRBJ1-5 | TRBV7-3 | TGTGCCAGCAGCCCCCTCACAGGGGACAATCAGCCCCAGCATTTT | CASSPLTGDNQPQHF
NA | 12 | TRBD1 | TRBJ1-6 | TRBV25-1 | TGTGCCAGCGGGACAGCCAATTCACCCCTCCACTTT | CASGTANSPLHF
NA | 18 | TRBD1 | TRBJ2-6 | TRBV4-3 | TGCGCCAGCAGCCAAGAAGGGACAGGCCGATCTGGGGCCAACGTCCTGACTTTC | CASSQEGTGRSGANVLTF
NA | 14 | NA | TRBJ2-5 | TRBV7-2 | TGTGCCAGCAGCTTCCCAGGGGTCAGGGAGACCCAGTACTTC | CASSFPGVRETQYF
NA | 15 | NA | TRBJ2-2 | TRBV5-1 | TGCGCCAGCAGCTTGGGGGGAGGCCCGACCGGGGAGCTGTTTTTT | CASSLGGGPTGELFF
NA | 14 | TRBD1 | TRBJ1-2 | TRBV6-6 | TGTGCCAGCAGTTACTTACAGGGGGCGTTTGGCTACACCTTC | CASSYLQGAFGYTF
NA | 15 | TRBD1 | TRBJ1-2 | TRBV28 | TGTGCCAGCAGTGGGCCCAGGGGGGTCCCCTATGGCTACACCTTC | CASSGPRGVPYGYTF
NA | 13 | NA | TRBJ2-7 | TRBV18 | TGTGCCAGCTCACCAGGGGACAATTACGAGCAGTACTTC | CASSPGDNYEQYF
few | 13 | NA | TRBJ2-3 | TRBV27 | TGTGCCAGCAGTGGACTGGGCACAGATACGCAGTATTTT | CASSGLGTDTQYF
NA | 15 | NA | TRBJ1-1 | TRBV10-3 | TGTGCCATCAGTGAGTCGGTGGGGCTCGGGACTGAAGCTTTCTTT | CAISESVGLGTEAFF
NA | 16 | TRBD1 | TRBJ1-4 | TRBV7-9 | TGTGCCAGCAGTGTCATCTCAGGGGGCGTAGGGGAAAAACTGTTTTTT | CASSVISGGVGEKLFF
NA | 17 | TRBD1 | TRBJ1-6 | TRBV25-1 | TGTGCCAGCAGTGCTCTTGGGGACAGATCGTATTTTTCACCCCTCCACTTT | CASSALGDRSYFSPLHF
once | 15 | NA | TRBJ1-3 | TRBV7-9 | TGTGCCAGCAGCTTCCCAGGGATGTCTGGAAACACCATATATTTT | CASSFPGMSGNTIYF
NA | 14 | NA | TRBJ2-6 | TRBV1 | TGCACCAGCTGTGCACAAAGTCGGGCCAACGTCCTGACTTTC | CTSCAQSRANVLTF